This T cell receptor (beta chain) was found in a study of cytomegalovirus exposure and HLA in healthy donors. Study observations and caveats: At a 0.05 false discovery rate, a later analysis found some 18,000 TCR beta sequences to be associated with HLA alleles. Data from an earlier analysis indicated that most TCR beta V segments were productive either about 87% or about 30% of the time. The majority of TCR sequences were rare, yet some public TCRs appeared in many donors. Presence/absence analyses rested on an assumption that sequencing depth was roughly uniform across donors.

Germline values: CDR1 SGHNT, CDR2 YYREEE (reference sequence). Trimming cost V 5 bases and J 2 bases; bases outside gene matches: 7. The CDR3 loop spans 15 amino acids. A multiplex PCR was run with 60 Vbeta primers and 13 Jbeta primers. Sequencing used immunoSEQ multiplex PCR; TCRdb keeps in-frame clones, though not all of them. In the table there are 200,000 or so clones, more than 75% of which are singletons. Note on this clone: The antigen is unknown.

The clonotype originates from a woman in her forties or fifties in good health and CMV-seropositive. The V and J genes are TRBV5-4 and TRBJ2-7; TRBD1 aligns across 10 bases. The specimen sequenced was PBMCs. The CDR3: CASSRDRGLAYEQYF. The CDR3 DNA reads TGTGCCAGCAGTCGTGACAGGGGGCTTGCCTACGAGCAGTACTTC. The variable domain in full, completed from reference TRBV5-4 and TRBJ2-7, reads ETGVTQSPTHLIKTRGQQVTLRCSSQSGHNTVSWYQQALGQGPQFIFQYYREEENGRGNFPPRFSGLQFPNYSSELNVNALELDDSALYLCASSRDRGLAYEQYFGPGTRLTVT.